The next 8 T cell receptor beta chains were all read from a single sample in a study of monozygotic twins with inflammatory bowel disease. Reanalyzing the 5' RACE reads, TCRdb keeps one entry per CDR3 protein, without DNA. This sample's table has 350,000 to 500,000 distinct CDR3 sequences. The sample was blood. These receptors were collected from a human donor with ulcerative colitis or Crohn's disease, or a healthy co-twin of an affected twin (not recorded which).

This chain joins TRBV20-1 and TRBJ2-5. This CDR3 spans 14 amino acids. Germline V CDR1 and CDR2: DFQATT, SNEGSKA (reference sequence). CDR3 amino acids: CSARDYSGEETQYF.

The chain combines TRBV5-1 with TRBJ2-2. The CDR3 contains 14 residues. The germline CDR1 and CDR2 sequences are SGHRS and YFSETQ. The CDR3 region is CASRETANTGELFF.

The CDR3 spells CASSSISQGPSGNTIYF. This sequence joins TRBV28 and TRBJ1-3. CDR3 size: 17 residues. Germline V CDR1 and CDR2: MDHEN, SYDVKM. The full variable domain, rest sourced from reference TRBV28 and TRBJ1-3, is DVKVTQSSRYLVKRTGEKVFLECVQDMDHENMFWYRQDPGLGLRLIYFSYDVKMKEKGDIPEGYSVSREKKERFSLILESASTNQTSMYLCASSSISQGPSGNTIYFGEGSWLTVV.

The chain employs TRBV28 and TRBJ1-4; lacking DNA, the TRBD1 call made by TCRdb goes unchecked. The CDR3 runs 17 residues. From germline, CDR1 is MDHEN and CDR2 SYDVKM. The CDR3 is CASRTSRTGRANEKLFF.

The chain combines TRBV2 with TRBJ2-1; TCRdb lists TRBD1, though no DNA is available to test this call. Germline CDR1 reads SNHLY; CDR2 reads FYNNEI. The CDR3 sequence is 15 residues long. The chain's CDR3 is CASSWGRSSYNEQFF.

The genes are TRBV5-1 and TRBJ2-7. CDR3 size: 13 residues. Germline V gives CDR1 SGHRS, CDR2 YFSETQ. CDR3 protein: CASSLAASYEQYF. Complete variable domain (other parts from reference TRBV5-1 and TRBJ2-7): KAGVTQTPRYLIKTRGQQVTLSCSPISGHRSVSWYQQTPGQGLQFLFEYFSETQRNKGNFPGRFSGRQFSNSRSEMNVSTLELGDSALYLCASSLAASYEQYFGPGTRLTVT.

The chain has TRBV28 and TRBJ1-1; TCRdb calls TRBD1, which cannot be checked without DNA. The germline CDR1 and CDR2 sequences are MDHEN and SYDVKM. The CDR3 is made up of 16 amino acids. CDR3 sequence: CASSPGQVSWNTEAFF. The variable domain in full, with the rest retrieved from reference TRBV28 and TRBJ1-1, is DVKVTQSSRYLVKRTGEKVFLECVQDMDHENMFWYRQDPGLGLRLIYFSYDVKMKEKGDIPEGYSVSREKKERFSLILESASTNQTSMYLCASSPGQVSWNTEAFFGQGTRLTVV.

The J gene is TRBJ2-5, the V gene TRBV4-1; checking the TCRdb D call of TRBD2 is not possible without DNA. The CDR3 is made up of 15 amino acids. Per germline, CDR1 MGHRA and CDR2 YSYEKL. CDR3 in amino acids: CASSQDPGPAETQYF.